This entry is about one T cell receptor (beta chain). Trimming took off 1 base at V and 0 bases at J, with 11 bases between the two ends. CDR1 is MGHDK, CDR2 SYGVNS, per germline. CDR3 length: 16 residues. These data originate in a study of blood T cell repertoires in COVID-19. TCRdb keeps only in-frame clones here, not all; method: immunoSEQ multiplex PCR. The sample has some 390,000 clones, roughly nine tenths seen once; the top ten hold roughly 1.1%. This chain connects TRBV25-1 to TRBJ2-3; a weak D match, TRBD2 (6 bases). The TCR originated in a man aged 25-45 years who had recovered from COVID-19. Sequencing used PBMCs or T cells enriched from blood (not recorded which). The CDR3 coding sequence is TGTGCCAGCAGTGAATTAGCGGCCCTTAGCACAGATACGCAGTATTTT. Its translation is CASSELAALSTDTQYF.